This TCR beta chain comes out of a study of shared clonotypes between healthy human individuals. General study results and limits: Clonotypes not shared had lower generation probabilities than those common to all four donors. Memory subsets generally showed smaller estimated richness than naive subsets did. The expectation was that sequencing depth would affect clonotype sharing among donors.

This clone occurred a few times. Antigen specificity is unknown. Trimming removed 0 bases from V and 2 bases from J, with 8 bases in between. This CDR3 has 14 amino acids. CDR1 and CDR2 (germline): LGHNA, YNFKEQ. As originally analysed: ImmunoSEQ yielded junction-only sequences lacking quality scores, so filtering differed. Using immunoSEQ multiplex PCR, the repertoire was profiled, and TCRdb retains in-frame clones only, with some absent. The V and J calls and clone size are taken from that table; D and trimming were inferred from the DNA. This sample has approximately 500,000 clones, with 90% to 97% found just once.

The specimen was naive CD4+ T cells sorted from blood. Subset specified: CD45RA+ positively selected. This clonotype originated in a woman aged 25 to 39 in good health. The rearrangement links TRBV4-2 to TRBJ2-7; D remains ambiguous. The CDR3 here is CASSQDLPTYEQYF. The CDR3 DNA reads as TGTGCCAGCAGCCAAGATCTGCCGACCTACGAGCAGTACTTC.